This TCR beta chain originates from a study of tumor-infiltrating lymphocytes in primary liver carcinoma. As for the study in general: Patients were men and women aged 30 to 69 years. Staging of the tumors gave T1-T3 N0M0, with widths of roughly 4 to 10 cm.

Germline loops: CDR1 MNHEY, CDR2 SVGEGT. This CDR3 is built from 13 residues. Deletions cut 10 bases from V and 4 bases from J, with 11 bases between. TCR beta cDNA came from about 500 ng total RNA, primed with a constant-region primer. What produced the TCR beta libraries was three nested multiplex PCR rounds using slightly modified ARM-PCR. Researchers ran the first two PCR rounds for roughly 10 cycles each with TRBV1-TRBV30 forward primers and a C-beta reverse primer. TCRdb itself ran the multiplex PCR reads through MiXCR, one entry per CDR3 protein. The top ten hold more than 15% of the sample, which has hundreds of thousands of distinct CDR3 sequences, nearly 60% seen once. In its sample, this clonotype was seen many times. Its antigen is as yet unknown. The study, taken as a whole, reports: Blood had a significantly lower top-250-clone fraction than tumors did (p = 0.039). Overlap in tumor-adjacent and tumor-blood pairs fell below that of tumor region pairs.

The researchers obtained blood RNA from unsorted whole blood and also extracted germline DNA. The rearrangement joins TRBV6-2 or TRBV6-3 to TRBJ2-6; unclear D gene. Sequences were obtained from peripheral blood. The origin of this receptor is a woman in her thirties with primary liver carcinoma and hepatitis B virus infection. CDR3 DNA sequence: TGTGCCATCCGCGCGGCGGGGGCCAACGTCCTGACTTTC. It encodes CAIRAAGANVLTF.